This T cell receptor (beta chain) was sequenced during a study of shared clonotypes between healthy human individuals. Study results and caveats: Around 5.4% of naive CD4 clonotypes were common to several donors.

J was trimmed by 2 bases and V by 3 bases; bases with no gene match: 1. CDR3 length equals 13 residues. CDR1 and CDR2 from the germline V gene are LNHDA and SQIVND (reference sequence). Clones were read by immunoSEQ multiplex PCR, and TCRdb kept only the in-frame ones, dropping some. The top ten hold under 0.45% of the sample, which has about 2.3 million clones, approximately 93% seen once. As regards this clone: Its antigen is unidentified.

The sample was naive CD4+ T cells from PBMCs. The subset is: CD45RA+ positively selected. The chain carries TRBV19 and TRBJ2-7, with 7 bases that match TRBD2. This sequence originates from a man aged 18 to 35 in good health. Some clones in this sample may be carry-over from other donors' samples. The CDR3 here is CASSMRGTYEQYF. Here the CDR3 DNA reads TGTGCCAGTAGTATGCGGGGGACCTACGAGCAGTACTTC.